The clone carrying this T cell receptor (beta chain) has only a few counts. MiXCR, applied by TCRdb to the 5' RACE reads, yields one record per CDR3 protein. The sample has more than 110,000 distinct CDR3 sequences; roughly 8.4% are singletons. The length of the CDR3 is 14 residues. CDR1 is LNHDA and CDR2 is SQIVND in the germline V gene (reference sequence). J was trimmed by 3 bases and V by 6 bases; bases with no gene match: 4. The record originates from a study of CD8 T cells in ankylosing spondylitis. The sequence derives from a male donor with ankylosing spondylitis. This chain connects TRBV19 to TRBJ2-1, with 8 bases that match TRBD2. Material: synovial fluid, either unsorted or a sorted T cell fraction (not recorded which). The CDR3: CASRPGLDYNEQFF. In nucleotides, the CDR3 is TGTGCCAGTAGGCCGGGACTAGACTACAATGAGCAGTTCTTC.